Sequencing of this T cell receptor beta chain was carried out in a study of shared clonotypes between healthy human individuals. The CDR3 runs to 14 residues. Germline V gene data show CDR1 as LNHDA and CDR2 as SQIVND (reference sequence). Trimming took 6 bases from V and 5 from J; bases not matched to a gene: 7. This clone has only a few counts. Its cognate antigen is unknown. Replicate PCRs for sorted subsets used 200 ng DNA; this equaled about 30,000 T cell genomes. Profiled with immunoSEQ multiplex PCR; TCRdb holds only in-frame clones, not every one. In the table there are over a million clones, more than 75% of which are singletons. General observations from the study: An effect of sequencing depth on clonotype sharing among donors was expected. Among the subsets, naive ones generally showed larger estimated richness than memory ones.

The receptor was isolated from a man aged 18 to 29 in good health. Some clones in this sample may be carry-over from other donors' samples. Sample: memory CD4+ T cells from PBMCs. Described subset: CD45RA-negative fraction. This chain connects TRBV19 to TRBJ1-1; 9 bases line up with TRBD1. CDR3: CASSQDRGGTEAFF. The CDR3 coding sequence is TGTGCCAGTAGCCAGGACAGGGGTGGGACTGAAGCTTTCTTT.